This TCR beta chain is drawn from a study of blood T cell repertoires in COVID-19. Using immunoSEQ multiplex PCR, the repertoire was profiled, and TCRdb retains in-frame clones only, with some absent. The table includes 90,000 to 120,000 clones, 90% to 95% detected once. Germline CDR1 and CDR2: LNHNV and YYDKDF (reference sequence). The length of the CDR3 is 15 residues. Trimming removed 0 bases from V and 7 bases from J; junction bases left unmatched: 9. This clone was observed a handful of times. Sequenced material: peripheral blood. The gene calls are TRBV15 and TRBJ2-7, with 7 bases matching TRBD2. The source is a woman aged 25 to 45 with acute or convalescent COVID-19. CDR3 sequence (DNA): TGTGCCACCAGCAGAGATCCCCTATCCGGGGGGGAGCAGTACTTC. The encoded protein is CATSRDPLSGGEQYF.